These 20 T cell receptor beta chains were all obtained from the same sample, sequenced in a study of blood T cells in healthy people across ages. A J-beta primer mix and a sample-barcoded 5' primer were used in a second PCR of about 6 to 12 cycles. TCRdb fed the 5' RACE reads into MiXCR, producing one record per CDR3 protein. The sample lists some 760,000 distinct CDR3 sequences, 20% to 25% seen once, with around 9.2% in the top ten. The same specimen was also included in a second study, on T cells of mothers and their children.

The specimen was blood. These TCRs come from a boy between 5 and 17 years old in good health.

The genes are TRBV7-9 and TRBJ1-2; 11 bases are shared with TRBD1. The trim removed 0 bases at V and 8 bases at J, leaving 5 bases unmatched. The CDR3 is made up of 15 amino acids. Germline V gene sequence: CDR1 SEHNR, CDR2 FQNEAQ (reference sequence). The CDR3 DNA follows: TGTGCCAGCAGCTTAGCCGGGACAGGGGGGGACGGCTACACCTTC. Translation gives CASSLAGTGGDGYTF.

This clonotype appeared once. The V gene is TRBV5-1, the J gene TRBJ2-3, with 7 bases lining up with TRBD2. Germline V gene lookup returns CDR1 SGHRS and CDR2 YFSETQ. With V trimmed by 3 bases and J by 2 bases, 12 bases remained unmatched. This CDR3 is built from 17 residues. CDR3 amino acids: CASSSMVSGLNTDTQYF. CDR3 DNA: TGCGCCAGCAGCTCGATGGTCTCGGGACTAAACACAGATACGCAGTATTTT.

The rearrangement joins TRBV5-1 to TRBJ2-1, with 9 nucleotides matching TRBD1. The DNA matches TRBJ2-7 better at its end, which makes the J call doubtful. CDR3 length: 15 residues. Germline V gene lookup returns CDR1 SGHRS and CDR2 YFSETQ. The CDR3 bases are TGCGCCAGCAGCTTGCTACAGGGGGCGCTTCTCGAGCAGTACTTC. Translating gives CASSLLQGALLEQYF.

The CDR3 coding sequence is TGTGCCAGCAGCCAAGACCAGGGGTGGACTGAAGCTTTCTTT. It codes for CASSQDQGWTEAFF. This chain connects TRBV4-2 to TRBJ1-1; the D gene is possibly TRBD1 (6 bases). Germline assignment: CDR1 LGHNA and CDR2 YNFKEQ. Deletions cut 0 bases from V and 5 bases from J, with 10 bases between. The CDR3 is 14 residues long.

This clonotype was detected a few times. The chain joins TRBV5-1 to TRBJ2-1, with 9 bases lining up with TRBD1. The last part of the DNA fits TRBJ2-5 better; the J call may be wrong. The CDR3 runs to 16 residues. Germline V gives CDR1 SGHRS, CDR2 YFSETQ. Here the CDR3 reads CASSSQGAISIETQYF. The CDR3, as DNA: TGCGCCAGCAGCTCACAGGGGGCTATTAGTATAGAGACCCAGTACTTC.

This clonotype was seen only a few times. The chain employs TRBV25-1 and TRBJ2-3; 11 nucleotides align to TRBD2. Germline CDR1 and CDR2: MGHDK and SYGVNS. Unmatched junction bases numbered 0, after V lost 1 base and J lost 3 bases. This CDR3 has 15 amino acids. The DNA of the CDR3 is TGTGCCAGCAGTGAATGGACTAGCGGGACAGATACGCAGTATTTT. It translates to CASSEWTSGTDTQYF. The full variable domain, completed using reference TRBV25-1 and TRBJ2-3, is EADIYQTPRYLVIGTGKKITLECSQTMGHDKMYWYQQDPGMELHLIHYSYGVNSTEKGDLSSESTVSRIRTEHFPLTLESARPSHTSQYLCASSEWTSGTDTQYFGPGTRLTVL.

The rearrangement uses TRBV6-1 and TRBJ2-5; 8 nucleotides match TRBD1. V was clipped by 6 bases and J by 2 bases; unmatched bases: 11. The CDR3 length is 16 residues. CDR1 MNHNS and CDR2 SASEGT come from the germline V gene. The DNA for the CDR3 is TGTGCCAGCAGAAACCTCGGAACAGGGGGGCAAGAGACCCAGTACTTC. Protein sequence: CASRNLGTGGQETQYF.

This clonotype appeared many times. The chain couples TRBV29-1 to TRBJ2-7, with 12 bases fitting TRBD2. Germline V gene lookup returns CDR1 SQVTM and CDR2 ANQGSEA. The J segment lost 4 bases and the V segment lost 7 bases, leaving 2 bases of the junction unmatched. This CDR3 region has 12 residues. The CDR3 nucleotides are TGCAGCGCGACTAGCGGGAGTTACGAGCAGTACTTC. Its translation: CSATSGSYEQYF.

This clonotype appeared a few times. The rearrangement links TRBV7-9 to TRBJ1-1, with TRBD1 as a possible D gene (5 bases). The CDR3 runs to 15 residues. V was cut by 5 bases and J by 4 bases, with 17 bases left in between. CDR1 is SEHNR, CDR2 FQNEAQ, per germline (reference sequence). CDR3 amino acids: CASSPLTWRGTEAFF. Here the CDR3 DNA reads TGTGCCAGCAGCCCCCTGACTTGGAGGGGCACTGAAGCTTTCTTT.

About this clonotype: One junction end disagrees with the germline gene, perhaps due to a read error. The CDR3 DNA reads as TGTGCCAGCAGCCAAGACAGCCTAACCTCCTACGAGCAGTACTTT. This encodes CASSQDSLTSYEQYF. The genes are TRBV4-2 and TRBJ2-5; D not resolved. Germline CDR1 is LGHNA and CDR2 is YNFKEQ. The CDR3 covers 15 residues.

Written as DNA, the CDR3 is TGCAGTGCTAGAGATTTTAGGATCGGGGAGAATGGCTACACCTTC. Protein sequence: CSARDFRIGENGYTF. V usage is TRBV20-1 and J usage is TRBJ1-2; D not resolved. Germline CDR1 is DFQATT and CDR2 is SNEGSKA (reference sequence). The CDR3 runs to 15 residues. Trimming shortened V by 0 bases and J by 6 bases, and 17 bases separated the two germline ends.

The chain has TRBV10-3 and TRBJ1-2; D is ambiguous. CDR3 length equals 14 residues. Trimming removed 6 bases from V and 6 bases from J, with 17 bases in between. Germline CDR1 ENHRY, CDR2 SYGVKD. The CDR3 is CAISASQAYDGYTF. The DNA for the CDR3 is TGTGCCATCAGCGCTTCCCAGGCTTACGATGGCTACACCTTC.

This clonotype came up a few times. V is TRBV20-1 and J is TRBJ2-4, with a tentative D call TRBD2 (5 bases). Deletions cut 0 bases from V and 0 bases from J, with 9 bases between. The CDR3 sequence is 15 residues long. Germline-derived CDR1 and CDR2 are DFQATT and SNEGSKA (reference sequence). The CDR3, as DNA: TGCAGTGCTAGAGATCACGCGGGAGCCAAAAACATTCAGTACTTC. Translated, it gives CSARDHAGAKNIQYF.

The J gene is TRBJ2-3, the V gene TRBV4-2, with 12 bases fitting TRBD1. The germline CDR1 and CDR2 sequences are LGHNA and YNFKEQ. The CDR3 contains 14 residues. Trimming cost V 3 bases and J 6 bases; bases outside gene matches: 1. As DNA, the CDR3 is TGTGCCAGCAGCCATGGGACAGGGGGCGATACGCAGTATTTT. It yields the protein CASSHGTGGDTQYF.

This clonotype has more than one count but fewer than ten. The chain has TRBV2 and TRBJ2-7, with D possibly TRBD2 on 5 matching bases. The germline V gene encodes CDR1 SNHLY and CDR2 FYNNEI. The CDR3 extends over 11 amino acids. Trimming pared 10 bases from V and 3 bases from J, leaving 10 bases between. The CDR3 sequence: CAKNSGYEQYF. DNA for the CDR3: TGTGCCAAAAACAGCGGCTACGAGCAGTACTTC.

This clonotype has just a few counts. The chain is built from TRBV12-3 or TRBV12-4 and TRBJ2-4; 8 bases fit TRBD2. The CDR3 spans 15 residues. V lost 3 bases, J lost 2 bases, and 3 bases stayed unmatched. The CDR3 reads CASSFGGGTKNIQYF. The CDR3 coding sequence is TGTGCCAGCAGTTTTGGCGGGGGGACCAAAAACATTCAGTACTTC.

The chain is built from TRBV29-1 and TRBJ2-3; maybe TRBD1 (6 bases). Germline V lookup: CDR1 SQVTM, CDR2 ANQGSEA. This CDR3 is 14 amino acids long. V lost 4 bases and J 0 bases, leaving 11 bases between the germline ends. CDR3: CSVAQTGSTDTQYF. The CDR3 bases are TGCAGCGTTGCCCAGACAGGCAGCACAGATACGCAGTATTTT.

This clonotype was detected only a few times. Here the CDR3 DNA reads TGTGCCAGCAGCTGGGGGACATCCGGGGAGCTGTTTTTT. Its translation: CASSWGTSGELFF. The V gene is TRBV7-2, the J gene TRBJ2-2, with a possible D match to TRBD1 (6 bases). Trimming removed 4 bases at V and 6 bases at J, with 9 bases between. The CDR3 totals 13 residues. Germline V lookup: CDR1 SGHTA, CDR2 FQGNSA.

CDR3 in DNA: TGCGCCAGCAGCCAAGTTTACGACAATGAGCAGTTCTTC. Translating it yields CASSQVYDNEQFF. This sequence joins TRBV4-1 and TRBJ2-1; D remains ambiguous. Trimming cost V 1 base and J 5 bases, with 6 bases left between them. This CDR3 contains 13 residues. Germline CDR1 reads MGHRA; CDR2 reads YSYEKL.

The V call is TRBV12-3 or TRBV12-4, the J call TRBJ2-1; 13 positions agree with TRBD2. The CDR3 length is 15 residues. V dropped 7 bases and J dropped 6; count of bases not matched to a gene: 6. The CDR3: CASTSRTSGGNEQFF. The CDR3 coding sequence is TGTGCCAGCACCTCTCGGACTAGCGGGGGCAATGAGCAGTTCTTC.